This T cell receptor beta chain is drawn from a study of OX40 agonist ivuxolimab in advanced cancers. The V end lost 2 bases, the J end lost 8 bases, and 18 bases lay between the germline ends. The length of the CDR3 is 15 residues. Germline V gene lookup returns CDR1 SEHNR and CDR2 FQNEAQ (reference sequence). Worth noting for this clone: Its antigen is unidentified.

Points from the study as a whole: At doses 0.1 to 3.0 mg/kg, CD4+ and CD8+ clones expanded.

Measured with immunoSEQ multiplex PCR; TCRdb has only the in-frame clones, and not every one. The data contain approximately 77,000 clones, 85% of them singletons. The chain carries TRBV7-9 and TRBJ1-2; the D gene is possibly TRBD1 (5 bases). The receptor was isolated from an adult with an advanced solid tumor such as melanoma, head and neck, liver or kidney cancer. The material was CD4+ or CD8+ T cells sorted from blood, obtained in a trial of the OX40 agonist ivuxolimab. CDR3 in amino acids: CASSLIRGPTGGYTF. CDR3 sequence (DNA): TGTGCCAGCAGCTTAATTAGGGGCCCTACGGGAGGCTACACCTTC.